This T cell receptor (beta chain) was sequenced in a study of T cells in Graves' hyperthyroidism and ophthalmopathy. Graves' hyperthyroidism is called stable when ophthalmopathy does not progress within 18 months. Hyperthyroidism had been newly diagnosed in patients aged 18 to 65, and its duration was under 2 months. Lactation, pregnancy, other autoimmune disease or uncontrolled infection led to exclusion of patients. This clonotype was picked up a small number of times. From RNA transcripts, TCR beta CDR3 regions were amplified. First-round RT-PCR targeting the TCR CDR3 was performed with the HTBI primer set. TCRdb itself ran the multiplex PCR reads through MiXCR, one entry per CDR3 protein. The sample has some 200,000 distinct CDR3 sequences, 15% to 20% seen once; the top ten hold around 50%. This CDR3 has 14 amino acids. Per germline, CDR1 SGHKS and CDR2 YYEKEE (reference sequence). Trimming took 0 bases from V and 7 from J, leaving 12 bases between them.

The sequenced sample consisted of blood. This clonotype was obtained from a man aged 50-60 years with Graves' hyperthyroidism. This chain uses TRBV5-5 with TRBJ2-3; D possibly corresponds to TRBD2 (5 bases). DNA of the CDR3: TGTGCCAGCAGCTTGGCGGGGTTGTCTAATACGCAGTATTTT. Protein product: CASSLAGLSNTQYF. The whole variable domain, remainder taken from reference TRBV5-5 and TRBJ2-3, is DAGVTQSPTHLIKTRGQQVTLRCSPISGHKSVSWYQQVLGQGPQFIFQYYEKEERGRGNFPDRFSARQFPNYSSELNVNALLLGDSALYLCASSLAGLSNTQYFGPGTRLTVL.